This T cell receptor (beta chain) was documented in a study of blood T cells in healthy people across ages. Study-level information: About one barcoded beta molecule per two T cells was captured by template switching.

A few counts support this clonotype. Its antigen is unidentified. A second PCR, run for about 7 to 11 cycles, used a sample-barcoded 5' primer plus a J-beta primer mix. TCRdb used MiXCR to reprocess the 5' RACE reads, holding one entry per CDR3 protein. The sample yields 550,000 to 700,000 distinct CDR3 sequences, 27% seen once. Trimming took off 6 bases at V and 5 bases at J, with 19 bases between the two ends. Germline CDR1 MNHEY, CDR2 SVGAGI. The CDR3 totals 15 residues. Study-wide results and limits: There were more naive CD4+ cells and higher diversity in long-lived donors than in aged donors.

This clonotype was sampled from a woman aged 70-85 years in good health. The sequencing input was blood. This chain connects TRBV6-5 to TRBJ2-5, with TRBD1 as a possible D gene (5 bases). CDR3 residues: CASRAQDRRSETQYF. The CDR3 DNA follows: TGTGCCAGCAGAGCACAGGATCGTCGATCGGAGACCCAGTACTTC.